The clone carrying this T cell receptor beta chain has more than one count but fewer than ten. There were roughly 0.95-11 million cryopreserved PBMC in the samples before DNA extraction. The sample originates from a study of long-term antiretroviral therapy in people with HIV. Survey-level resolution applied to immunoSEQ assay v3.0. TCRdb keeps only in-frame clones here, not all; method: immunoSEQ multiplex PCR. The top ten clones hold about a quarter of a sample with about 24,000 clones, under 85% of them seen once. Germline CDR1 and CDR2: SGDLS and YYNGEE. Trimming removed 7 bases from V and 6 bases from J, with 10 bases in between. The CDR3 contains 12 residues.

The chain is built from TRBV9 and TRBJ2-2; D possibly matches TRBD1 or TRBD2 (5 bases each). The sequenced sample was unsorted PBMCs, obtained 0.4 years after starting antiretroviral therapy. This receptor was identified in a man aged 45-60 years with HIV. CDR3 bases: TGTGCCAGCGGGGGACCCCCCGGGGAGCTGTTTTTT. It translates to CASGGPPGELFF.